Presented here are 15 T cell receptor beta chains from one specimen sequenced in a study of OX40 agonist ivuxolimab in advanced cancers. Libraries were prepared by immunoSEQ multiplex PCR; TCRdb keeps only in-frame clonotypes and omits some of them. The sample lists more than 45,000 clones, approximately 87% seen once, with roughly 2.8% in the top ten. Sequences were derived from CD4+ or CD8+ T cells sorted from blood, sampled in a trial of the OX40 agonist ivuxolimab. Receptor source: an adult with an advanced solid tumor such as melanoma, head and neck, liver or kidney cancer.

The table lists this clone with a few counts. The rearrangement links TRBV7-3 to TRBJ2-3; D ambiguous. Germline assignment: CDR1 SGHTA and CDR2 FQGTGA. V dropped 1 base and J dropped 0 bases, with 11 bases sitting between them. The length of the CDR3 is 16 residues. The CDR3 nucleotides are TGTGCCAGCAGCTTAAAGGCGGCCGGGAGCACAGATACGCAGTATTTT. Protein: CASSLKAAGSTDTQYF.

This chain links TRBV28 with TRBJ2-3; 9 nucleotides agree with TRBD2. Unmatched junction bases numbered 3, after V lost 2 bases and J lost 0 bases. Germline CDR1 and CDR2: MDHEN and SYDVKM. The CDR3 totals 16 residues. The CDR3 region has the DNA TGTGCCAGCAGTTTAGCGGGGGGGGCTAGCACAGATACGCAGTATTTT. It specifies CASSLAGGASTDTQYF.

The CDR3 sequence: CASSSPRGGSPLHF. The CDR3 coding sequence is TGTGCCAGCAGCTCCCCCCGGGGAGGTTCACCCCTCCACTTT. The rearrangement links TRBV6-5 to TRBJ1-6; D is unclear. The CDR3 is 14 amino acids. The V end lost 6 bases, the J end lost 9 bases, and 15 bases lay between the germline ends. From germline, CDR1 is MNHEY and CDR2 SVGAGI.

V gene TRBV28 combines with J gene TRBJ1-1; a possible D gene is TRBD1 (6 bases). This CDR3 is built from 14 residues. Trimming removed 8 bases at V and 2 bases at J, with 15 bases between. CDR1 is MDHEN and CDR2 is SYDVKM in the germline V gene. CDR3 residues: CASQEGGANTEAFF. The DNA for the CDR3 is TGTGCCAGCCAGGAGGGGGGCGCAAACACTGAAGCTTTCTTT.

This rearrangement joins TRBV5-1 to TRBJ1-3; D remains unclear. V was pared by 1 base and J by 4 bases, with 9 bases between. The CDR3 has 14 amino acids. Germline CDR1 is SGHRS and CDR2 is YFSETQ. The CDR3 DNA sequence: TGCGCCAGCAGCTTGATGGACGGAGGAAACACCATATATTTT. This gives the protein CASSLMDGGNTIYF. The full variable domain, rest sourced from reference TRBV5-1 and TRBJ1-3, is KAGVTQTPRYLIKTRGQQVTLSCSPISGHRSVSWYQQTPGQGLQFLFEYFSETQRNKGNFPGRFSGRQFSNSRSEMNVSTLELGDSALYLCASSLMDGGNTIYFGEGSWLTVV.

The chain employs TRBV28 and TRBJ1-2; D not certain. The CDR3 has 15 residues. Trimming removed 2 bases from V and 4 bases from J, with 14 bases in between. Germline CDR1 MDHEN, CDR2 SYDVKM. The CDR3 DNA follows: TGTGCCAGCAGTTTAGGGTCAGAGGTCGGCTATGGCTACACCTTC. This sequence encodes CASSLGSEVGYGYTF.

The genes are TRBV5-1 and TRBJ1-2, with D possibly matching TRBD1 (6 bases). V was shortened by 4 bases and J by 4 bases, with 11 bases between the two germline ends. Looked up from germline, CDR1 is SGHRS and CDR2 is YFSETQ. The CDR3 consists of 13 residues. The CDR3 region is CASSEQGLYGYTF. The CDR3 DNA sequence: TGCGCCAGCAGCGAACAGGGACTCTATGGCTACACCTTC.

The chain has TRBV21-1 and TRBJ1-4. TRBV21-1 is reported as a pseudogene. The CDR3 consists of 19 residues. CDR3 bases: TGTGCCAGCAGCAAACCTAGTCGTGGGACGGCAGGACCTAATGAAAAACTGTTTTTT. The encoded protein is CASSKPSRGTAGPNEKLFF.

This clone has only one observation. As DNA, the CDR3 is TGTGCCAGCAACTTGGGGACGCTACAAGGATATTCACCCCTCCACTTT. This gives the protein CASNLGTLQGYSPLHF. The chain joins TRBV28 to TRBJ1-6, with a tentative D call TRBD1 (5 bases). Per the germline V gene, CDR1 is MDHEN and CDR2 is SYDVKM. Trimming left V 7 bases short and J 8 bases short, with 21 bases between. CDR3 length equals 16 residues.

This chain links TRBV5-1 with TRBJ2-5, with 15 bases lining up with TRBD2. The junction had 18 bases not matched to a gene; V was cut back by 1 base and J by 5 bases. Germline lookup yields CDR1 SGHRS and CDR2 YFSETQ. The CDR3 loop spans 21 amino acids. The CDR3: CASSLSWSGTSGGNPRETQYF. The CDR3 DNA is TGCGCCAGCAGCTTGAGTTGGTCTGGGACTAGCGGGGGGAACCCGAGGGAGACCCAGTACTTC.

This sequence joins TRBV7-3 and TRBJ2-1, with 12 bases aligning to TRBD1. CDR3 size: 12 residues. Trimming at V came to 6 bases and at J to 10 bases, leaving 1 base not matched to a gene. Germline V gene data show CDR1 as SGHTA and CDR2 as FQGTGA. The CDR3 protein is CASRGTGGEQFF. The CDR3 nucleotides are TGTGCCAGCAGGGGGACAGGGGGCGAGCAGTTCTTC.

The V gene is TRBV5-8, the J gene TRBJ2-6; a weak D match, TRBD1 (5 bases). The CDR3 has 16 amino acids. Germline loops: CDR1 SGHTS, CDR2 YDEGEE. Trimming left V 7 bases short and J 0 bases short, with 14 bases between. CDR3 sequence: CASAAGFRSGANVLTF. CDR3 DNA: TGTGCCAGCGCGGCAGGGTTCCGCTCTGGGGCCAACGTCCTGACTTTC.

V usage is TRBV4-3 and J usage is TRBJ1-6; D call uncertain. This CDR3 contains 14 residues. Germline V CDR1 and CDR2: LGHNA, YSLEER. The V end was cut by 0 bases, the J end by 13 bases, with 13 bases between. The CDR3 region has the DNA TGCGCCAGCAGCCAAGAGGTGGGCGGCATCCCCCTCCACTTT. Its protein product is CASSQEVGGIPLHF.

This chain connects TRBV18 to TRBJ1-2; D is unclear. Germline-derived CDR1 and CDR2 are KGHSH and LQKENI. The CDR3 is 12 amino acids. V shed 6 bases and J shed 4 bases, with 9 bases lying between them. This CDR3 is CASSEGLYGYTF. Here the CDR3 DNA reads TGTGCCAGCTCTGAGGGTCTCTATGGCTACACCTTC.

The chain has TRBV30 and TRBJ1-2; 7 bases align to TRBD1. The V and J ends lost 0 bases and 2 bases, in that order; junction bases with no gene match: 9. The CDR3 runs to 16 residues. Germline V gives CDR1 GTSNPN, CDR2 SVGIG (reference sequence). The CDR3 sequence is CAWSVAGAGGNYGYTF. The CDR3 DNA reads TGTGCCTGGAGTGTCGCAGGGGCAGGGGGAAACTATGGCTACACCTTC.